Below, one TCR beta chain is given with its context. Its cognate antigen is unknown. The junction does not match germline at one end; this may be a read error. This sample was included in a study of T cells and Merkel cell carcinoma outcomes. Some clones are missing from TCRdb's copy, which holds only in-frame ones; the method was immunoSEQ multiplex PCR. The profile covers about 2,000 clones, with about 92% appearing a single time and 2.4% taken by the ten largest. Study-wide results and limits: Repertoire plus T-cell density reportedly predicted Merkel cell carcinoma outcomes.

Sequencing used tumor tissue from Merkel cell carcinoma. The sequence was collected from a human donor with Merkel cell carcinoma.

DNA for the CDR3: TGCAGTGCCGTCTCTGGAAATACCATATATTTT. This sequence encodes CSAVSGNTIYF. J is TRBJ1-3 and V is TRBV20-1; D unresolved. The CDR3 totals 11 residues. Germline-derived CDR1 and CDR2 are DFQATT and SNEGSKA (reference sequence).